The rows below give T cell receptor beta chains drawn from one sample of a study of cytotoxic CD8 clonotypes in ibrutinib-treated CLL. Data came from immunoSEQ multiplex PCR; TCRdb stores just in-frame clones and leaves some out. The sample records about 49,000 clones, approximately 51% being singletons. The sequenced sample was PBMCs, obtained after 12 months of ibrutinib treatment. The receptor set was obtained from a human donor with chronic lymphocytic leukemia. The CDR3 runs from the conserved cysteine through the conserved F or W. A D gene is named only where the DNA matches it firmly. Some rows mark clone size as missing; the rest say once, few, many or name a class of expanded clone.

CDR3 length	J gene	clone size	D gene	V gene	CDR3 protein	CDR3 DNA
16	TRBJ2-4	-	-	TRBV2	CASSETVGAAKNIQYF	TGTGCCAGCAGTGAAACGGTGGGGGCGGCCAAAAACATTCAGTACTTC
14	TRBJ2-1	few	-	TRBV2	CASWAAAYTNEQFF	TGTGCCAGCTGGGCGGCAGCTTATACCAATGAGCAGTTCTTC
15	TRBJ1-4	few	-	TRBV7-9	CASSLAGKSNEKLFF	TGTGCCAGCAGCTTGGCAGGGAAATCTAATGAAAAACTGTTTTTT
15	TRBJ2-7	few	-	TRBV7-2	CASSEMAESSYEQYF	TGTGCCAGCAGCGAGATGGCAGAAAGCTCCTACGAGCAGTACTTC
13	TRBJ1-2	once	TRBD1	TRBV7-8	CASSSDRVKGYTF	TGTGCCAGCAGCTCCGACAGGGTAAAAGGCTACACCTTC
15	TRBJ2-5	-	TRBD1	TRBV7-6	CASSILRGPRETQYF	TGTGCCAGCAGCATCCTCAGGGGGCCTAGGGAGACCCAGTACTTC
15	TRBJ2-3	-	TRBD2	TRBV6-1	CASSEWEGRADTQYF	TGTGCCAGCAGTGAATGGGAAGGGAGGGCGGATACGCAGTATTTT
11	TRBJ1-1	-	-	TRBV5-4	CASSLGFEAFF	TGTGCCAGCAGCTTGGGCTTTGAAGCTTTCTTT
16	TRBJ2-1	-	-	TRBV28	CASSLISGLGYNEQFF	TGTGCCAGCAGTTTGATTTCGGGCTTAGGATACAATGAGCAGTTCTTC
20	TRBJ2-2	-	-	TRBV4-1	CASSQTGQGGLAGRTGELFF	TGCGCCAGCAGCCAGACGGGACAGGGTGGGCTAGCGGGGAGGACCGGGGAGCTGTTTTTT
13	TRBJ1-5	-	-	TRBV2	CASRQNSNQPQHF	TGTGCCAGCAGACAGAATAGCAATCAGCCCCAGCATTTT
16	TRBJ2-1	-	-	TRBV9	CASSPTLASSYNEQFF	TGTGCCAGCAGCCCGACCCTAGCGAGCTCCTACAATGAGCAGTTCTTC
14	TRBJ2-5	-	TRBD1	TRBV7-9	CASSPGTGLETQYF	TGTGCCAGCAGCCCCGGGACAGGGCTAGAGACCCAGTACTTC
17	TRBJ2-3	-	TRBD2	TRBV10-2	CASSPRPAGGRTGTQYF	TGCGCCAGCAGCCCCCGGCCAGCGGGAGGACGAACCGGTACGCAGTATTTT
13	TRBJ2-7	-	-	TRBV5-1	CASSFTGSYEQYF	TGCGCCAGCAGCTTCACGGGGAGTTACGAGCAGTACTTC
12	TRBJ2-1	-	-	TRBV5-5	CASSLYVGEQFF	TGTGCCAGCAGCTTGTATGTGGGTGAGCAGTTCTTC
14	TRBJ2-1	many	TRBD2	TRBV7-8	CASSPIASGNEQFF	TGTGCCAGCAGCCCAATCGCTAGCGGCAATGAGCAGTTCTTC
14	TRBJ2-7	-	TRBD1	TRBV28	CASSPPDRVNEQYF	TGTGCCAGCAGTCCACCGGACAGGGTGAATGAGCAGTACTTC
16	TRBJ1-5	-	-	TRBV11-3	CASSLGESFGNQPQHF	TGTGCCAGCAGCTTAGGAGAGAGCTTCGGCAATCAGCCCCAGCATTTT
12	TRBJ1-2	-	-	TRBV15	CATSRDGLGHTF	TGTGCCACCAGCAGGGACGGACTTGGCCACACCTTC
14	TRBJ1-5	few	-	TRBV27	CASSLLGSNQPQHF	TGTGCCAGCAGTTTGCTAGGTTCCAATCAGCCCCAGCATTTT
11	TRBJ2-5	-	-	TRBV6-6	CASSSLEDQYF	TGTGCCAGCAGTTCGCTAGAAGACCAGTACTTC
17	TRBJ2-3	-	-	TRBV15	CATSSPYRDSFTDTQYF	TGTGCCACCAGCAGTCCTTACCGGGACTCGTTCACAGATACGCAGTATTTT
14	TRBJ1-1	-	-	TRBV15	CATSRSGHATEAFF	TGTGCCACCAGCAGATCCGGACACGCTACTGAAGCTTTCTTT
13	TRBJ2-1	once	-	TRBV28	CASSPGHLNEQFF	TGTGCCAGCAGCCCGGGCCACCTCAATGAGCAGTTCTTC
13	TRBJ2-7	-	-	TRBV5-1	CASSLGNSYEQYF	TGCGCCAGCAGCTTGGGGAACTCCTACGAGCAGTACTTC
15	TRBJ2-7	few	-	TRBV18	CASSPPNRGSDEQYF	TGTGCCAGCTCACCACCGAATCGGGGGAGCGACGAGCAGTACTTC
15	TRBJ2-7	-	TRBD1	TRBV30	CAWGARDRGLYEQYF	TGTGCCTGGGGGGCCCGGGACAGGGGGCTTTACGAGCAGTACTTC
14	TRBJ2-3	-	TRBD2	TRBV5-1	CASRLAGVTDTQYF	TGCGCCAGCAGACTAGCGGGAGTCACAGATACGCAGTATTTT
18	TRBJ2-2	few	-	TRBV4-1	CASSQEYYKTTNTGELFF	TGCGCCAGCAGCCAAGAGTATTACAAGACTACGAACACCGGGGAGCTGTTTTTT
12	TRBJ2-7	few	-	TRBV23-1	CASSQSTYEQYF	TGCGCCAGCAGTCAATCGACCTACGAGCAGTACTTC
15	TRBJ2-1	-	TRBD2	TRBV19	CASSPGLNSDDEQFF	TGTGCCAGTAGTCCGGGACTAAATTCGGACGATGAGCAGTTCTTC
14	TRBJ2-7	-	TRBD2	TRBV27	CASSRAGANYEQYF	TGTGCCAGCAGCCGAGCGGGAGCGAATTACGAGCAGTACTTC
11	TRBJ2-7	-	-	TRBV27	CASQRGYEQYF	TGTGCCAGCCAGAGGGGCTACGAGCAGTACTTC
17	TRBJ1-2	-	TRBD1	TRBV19	CASSILTLGQGNYGYTF	TGTGCCAGTAGTATATTAACCCTGGGACAGGGAAACTATGGCTACACCTTC
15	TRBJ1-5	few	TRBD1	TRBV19	CASHYRGTGNQPQHF	TGTGCCAGTCATTATCGGGGGACAGGCAATCAGCCCCAGCATTTT
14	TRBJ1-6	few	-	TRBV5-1	CASSLDRSYSPLHF	TGCGCCAGCAGCTTGGACAGGAGCTATTCACCCCTCCACTTT
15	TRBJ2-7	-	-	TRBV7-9	CASSFTDRALYEQYF	TGTGCCAGCAGTTTTACCGACAGAGCACTCTACGAGCAGTACTTC
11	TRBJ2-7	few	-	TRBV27	CASSLFNEQYF	TGTGCCAGCAGTTTATTCAACGAGCAGTACTTC
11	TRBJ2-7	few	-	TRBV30	CAWTSVGEQYF	TGTGCCTGGACCTCCGTTGGGGAGCAGTACTTC
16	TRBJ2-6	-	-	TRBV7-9	CASSTRLRGARDVLTF	TGTGCCAGCAGCACCCGCCTCAGGGGAGCGAGGGACGTCCTGACTTTC
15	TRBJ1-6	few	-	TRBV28	CASSSLAVYNSPLHF	TGTGCCAGCAGCTCCCTTGCAGTCTATAATTCACCCCTCCACTTT
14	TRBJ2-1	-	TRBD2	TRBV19	CASKGTSGYNEQFF	TGTGCCAGTAAAGGGACTAGCGGTTACAATGAGCAGTTCTTC
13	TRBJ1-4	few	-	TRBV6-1	CASSESKDWELFF	TGTGCCAGCAGTGAAAGTAAGGATTGGGAACTGTTTTTT
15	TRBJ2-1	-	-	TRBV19	CASSIIRTAVREQFF	TGTGCCAGTAGTATAATTAGGACAGCTGTCAGGGAGCAGTTCTTC
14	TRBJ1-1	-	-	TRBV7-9	CASSLGQANTEAFF	TGTGCCAGCAGCTTAGGACAAGCGAACACTGAAGCTTTCTTT
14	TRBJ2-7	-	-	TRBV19	CASSIGRPSYEQYF	TGTGCCAGTAGTATTGGCAGGCCCTCCTACGAGCAGTACTTC
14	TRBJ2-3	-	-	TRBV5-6	CASSLSGATDTQYF	TGTGCCAGCAGCTTAAGTGGTGCCACAGATACGCAGTATTTT
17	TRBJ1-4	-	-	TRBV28	CASSFYRAQATNEKLFF	TGTGCCAGCAGTTTTTACAGGGCTCAAGCAACTAATGAAAAACTGTTTTTT